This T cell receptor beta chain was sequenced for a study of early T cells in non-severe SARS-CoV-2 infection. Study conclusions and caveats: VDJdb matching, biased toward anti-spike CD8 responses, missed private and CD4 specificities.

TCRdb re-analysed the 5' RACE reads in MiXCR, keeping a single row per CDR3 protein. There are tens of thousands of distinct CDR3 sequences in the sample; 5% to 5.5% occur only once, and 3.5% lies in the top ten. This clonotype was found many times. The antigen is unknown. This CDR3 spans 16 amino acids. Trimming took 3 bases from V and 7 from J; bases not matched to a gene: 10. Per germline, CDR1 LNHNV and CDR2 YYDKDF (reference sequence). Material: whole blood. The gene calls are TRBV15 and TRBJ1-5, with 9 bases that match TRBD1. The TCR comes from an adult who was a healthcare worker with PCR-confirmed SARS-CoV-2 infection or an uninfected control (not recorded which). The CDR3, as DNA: TGTGCCACCAGCAGGGAAGACCGGGACAGGGACCAGCCCCAGCATTTT. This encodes CATSREDRDRDQPQHF.